This T cell receptor (beta chain) stems from a study of CD8 T cells in Susac syndrome. Blood CD8+ and CD4+ T cells underwent high-throughput TCR beta sequencing. Germline lookup yields CDR1 LGHDT and CDR2 YNNKEL (reference sequence). The CDR3 is 14 amino acids. V was trimmed by 0 bases and J by 2 bases, leaving 5 bases between them. When the RNA was reverse transcribed, random hexamers were used with an input of roughly 0.45 to 1 ug. TCRdb independently ran MiXCR on the immunoSEQ multiplex PCR reads; one entry per CDR3 protein. This sample has more than 150,000 distinct CDR3 sequences, with around 95% found just once.

Sequenced input: CD4+ T cells from PBMCs. The gene calls are TRBV3-1 and TRBJ2-4, with no clear D. The sequence derives from a human donor with Susac syndrome. The CDR3 reads CASSQDDSKNIQYF. Here the CDR3 DNA reads TGTGCCAGCAGCCAAGATGATTCCAAAAACATTCAGTACTTC.